The clone carrying this TCR beta chain was detected only a few times. The antigen is unknown. A second roughly 6 to 11 cycle PCR used barcoded and J-beta primers. TCRdb reprocessed the 5' RACE reads with MiXCR, giving one entry per CDR3 protein. The sample gives about a million distinct CDR3 sequences, 51% of which show up once; over 20% is in the top ten. The entry originates in a study of blood T cells in healthy people across ages. The CDR3 is 14 residues long. Between the trimmed V and J ends, which lost 9 bases and 0 bases, there was a span of 12 bases. Germline CDR1 is SGHRS and CDR2 is YFSETQ. Study conclusions and caveats: CMV status of donors was not determined, possibly confounding expanded clonotype changes. A roughly linear age-dependent decrease characterized TCR beta diversity per million T cells. With naive T cell percentage, TCR beta diversity showed a strong correlation.

The TCR sequence derives from a woman aged 60 to 75 in good health. This sequence joins TRBV5-1 and TRBJ1-4, with D possibly matching TRBD1 (5 bases). The sample comprised blood. The CDR3: CATKPGSTNEKLFF. The CDR3 nucleotides read TGCGCCACCAAACCAGGGTCAACTAATGAAAAACTGTTTTTT.